The 24 T cell receptor beta chains below all came from one sample that was sequenced in a study of spatial heterogeneity in lung cancer. One entry per CDR3 protein, called by TCRdb with MiXCR from the 5' RACE reads. The sample carries 90,000 or so distinct CDR3 sequences, around 8.6% recorded once. As to time point: sample taken at primary tumor resection. Whole RNA obtained from tumor, nontumor lung or frozen PBMC underwent sequencing without sorting. The material was PBMCs, obtained at surgery. The receptors were sampled from a male donor with early-stage non-small cell lung cancer.

This clonotype was seen at least ten times. The chain links TRBV20-1 to TRBJ2-3; D gene ambiguous. CDR1 and CDR2 (germline): DFQATT, SNEGSKA (reference sequence). There are 17 residues in the CDR3. Trimming stripped 1 base from V and 4 bases from J, with 21 bases between. CDR3 amino acids: CSARVPGDFSRPDTQYF. CDR3 coding DNA: TGCAGTGCTAGAGTCCCCGGTGACTTCTCTCGCCCAGATACGCAGTATTTT.

At least ten counts were recorded for this clonotype. The genes are TRBV20-1 and TRBJ2-7; 11 positions match TRBD2. The CDR3 length is 15 residues. V trimming: 0 bases; J trimming: 2 bases; junction bases outside the gene matches: 3. The V gene's germline CDR1 is DFQATT and CDR2 SNEGSKA (reference sequence). The DNA for the CDR3 is TGCAGTGCTAGAGATCTACTAGCGGGGGCCTACGAGCAGTACTTC. Translation gives CSARDLLAGAYEQYF.

In its sample, this clonotype was seen a few times. The chain recombines TRBV15 with TRBJ1-2; no reliable D call. Germline CDR1 LNHNV, CDR2 YYDKDF (reference sequence). This CDR3 region has 15 residues. Between the trimmed V and J ends, which lost 0 bases and 4 bases, there was a span of 12 bases. This chain's CDR3 is CATSRDPREPYGYTF. In DNA form, the CDR3 reads TGTGCCACCAGCAGAGATCCGAGGGAGCCCTATGGCTACACCTTC.

This clonotype was seen repeatedly, ten times or more. The chain carries TRBV6-2 or TRBV6-3 and TRBJ2-7; D is ambiguous. With 6 bases removed from V and 7 bases from J, the gap between germline ends came to 13 bases. The CDR3 spans 12 residues. Looked up from germline, CDR1 is MNHEY and CDR2 is SVGEGT. CDR3 residues: CASSNVVQEQYF. The CDR3 bases are TGTGCCAGCAGCAACGTGGTCCAGGAGCAGTACTTC.

In its sample, this clonotype was seen a few times. The chain is built from TRBV6-2 or TRBV6-3 and TRBJ1-1, with 11 bases that match TRBD1. This CDR3 spans 15 amino acids. The J segment lost 1 base and the V segment lost 7 bases, leaving 5 bases of the junction unmatched. Germline CDR1 MNHEY, CDR2 SVGEGT. DNA of the CDR3: TGTGCCAGCACCCGGACAGGGGGCGGGAACACTGAAGCTTTCTTT. Amino acids: CASTRTGGGNTEAFF.

This clonotype was counted many times. The rearrangement joins TRBV6-2 or TRBV6-3 to TRBJ1-5; possibly TRBD1 for D (6 bases). The CDR3 is 14 residues long. Germline V CDR1 and CDR2: MNHEY, SVGEGT. V was cut by 10 bases and J by 6 bases, with 19 bases left in between. The DNA of the CDR3 is TGTGCCACCAAAGGGGGGGAATCGGCTCAGCCCCAGCATTTT. This gives the protein CATKGGESAQPQHF.

This clonotype was picked up many times. CDR3 protein: CASRQGGDSNQPQHF. Here the CDR3 DNA reads TGTGCCAGCAGACAGGGGGGTGATAGCAATCAGCCCCAGCATTTT. This chain connects TRBV12-3 or TRBV12-4 to TRBJ1-5; 8 bases map to TRBD1. V lost 6 bases to trimming and J lost 0 bases; unmatched junction nucleotides: 4. There are 15 residues in the CDR3.

The chain combines TRBV6-6 with TRBJ1-2; no clear D gene. V gave up 6 bases and J gave up 4 bases, with 6 bases separating them. CDR1 is MNHNY, CDR2 SVGAGI, per germline (reference sequence). This CDR3 contains 11 residues. The CDR3 nucleotides read TGTGCCAGCAGCAGTTCCTATGGCTACACCTTC. This sequence encodes CASSSSYGYTF.

This clonotype turned up a few times. The rearrangement links TRBV7-6 to TRBJ2-7; D call uncertain. The CDR3 covers 13 residues. The ends were cut back, 1 base at V and 3 bases at J, with 7 bases in the middle. Germline CDR1 and CDR2: SGHVS and FNYEAQ. CDR3 amino acids: CASSLGQFYEQYF. DNA for the CDR3: TGTGCCAGCAGCTTAGGTCAGTTCTACGAGCAGTACTTC. Full variable domain (rest looked up from reference TRBV7-6 and TRBJ2-7): GAGVSQSPRYKVTKRGQDVALRCDPISGHVSLYWYRQALGQGPEFLTYFNYEAQQDKSGLPNDRFSAERPEGSISTLTIQRTEQRDSAMYRCASSLGQFYEQYFGPGTRLTVT.

The V call is TRBV11-2, the J call TRBJ2-1, with unresolved D. Germline V gene sequence: CDR1 SGHAT, CDR2 FQNNGV. V lost 5 bases and J lost 0, with 14 bases in between. The CDR3 spans 16 residues. CDR3 region: CASSRNPSSSYNEQFF. For the CDR3, the DNA is TGTGCCAGCAGCCGAAATCCATCGAGCTCCTACAATGAGCAGTTCTTC.

This clonotype was observed many times. CDR3 in amino acids: CSARQGEGPQHF. CDR3 in DNA: TGCAGCGCCAGACAGGGGGAGGGGCCCCAGCATTTT. The chain joins TRBV29-1 to TRBJ1-5; 9 bases line up with TRBD1. V gave up 7 bases and J gave up 9 bases; unmatched junction bases: 7. Germline assignment: CDR1 SQVTM and CDR2 ANQGSEA. The CDR3 loop spans 12 amino acids.

Many counts were recorded for this clonotype. This chain links TRBV7-3 with TRBJ2-3; 9 bases align to TRBD2. The CDR3 is 15 amino acids. From germline, CDR1 is SGHTA and CDR2 FQGTGA. V lost 5 bases, J lost 3 bases, and 6 bases stayed unmatched. The CDR3 DNA follows: TGTGCCAGCAGCCGACTAGCGGCGGCGACAGATACGCAGTATTTT. This gives the protein CASSRLAAATDTQYF. Complete variable domain (other parts from reference TRBV7-3 and TRBJ2-3): GAGVSQTPSNKVTEKGKYVELRCDPISGHTALYWYRQSLGQGPEFLIYFQGTGAADDSGLPNDRFFAVRPEGSVSTLKIQRTERGDSAVYLCASSRLAAATDTQYFGPGTRLTVL.

This clonotype has at least ten counts. For the CDR3, the DNA is TGTGCCAGCACCGAAGATGGCCTTTGGAGGAATGAGCAGTTCTTC. Protein product: CASTEDGLWRNEQFF. The chain combines TRBV2 with TRBJ2-1; TRBD2 might be the D (5 bases). CDR3 length equals 15 residues. The germline V and J ends were trimmed by 7 bases and 7 bases, with 20 bases remaining between them. In germline, CDR1 is SNHLY, CDR2 FYNNEI.

The chain uses TRBV24-1 and TRBJ2-2, with D maybe TRBD2 (6 bases). The CDR3 sequence is 15 residues long. Per germline, CDR1 KGHDR and CDR2 SFDVKD. Trimming pared 10 bases from V and 0 bases from J, leaving 14 bases between. The DNA of the CDR3 is TGTGCCACTTCTCCCCCGGGGGCGAACACCGGGGAGCTGTTTTTT. It encodes CATSPPGANTGELFF.

This chain uses TRBV28 with TRBJ2-7; 10 bases are a match to TRBD2. CDR3 length equals 15 residues. With 6 bases clipped from V and 6 bases from J, the junction kept 11 bases outside the gene matches. Germline loops: CDR1 MDHEN, CDR2 SYDVKM. CDR3 DNA: TGTGCCAGCAGACCTTCTAGCGGGAGCTTGGCCGAGCAGTACTTC. It is translated as CASRPSSGSLAEQYF. Full variable domain (rest looked up from reference TRBV28 and TRBJ2-7): DVKVTQSSRYLVKRTGEKVFLECVQDMDHENMFWYRQDPGLGLRLIYFSYDVKMKEKGDIPEGYSVSREKKERFSLILESASTNQTSMYLCASRPSSGSLAEQYFGPGTRLTVT.

This clonotype has ten or more counts. The chain joins TRBV29-1 to TRBJ1-1; D is unresolved. The CDR3 is made up of 12 amino acids. The germline CDR1 and CDR2 sequences are SQVTM and ANQGSEA. Trimming shortened V by 4 bases and J by 3 bases, and 9 bases separated the two germline ends. The CDR3 nucleotides are TGCAGCGTTGGATCTGGTTACACTGAAGCTTTCTTT. It specifies CSVGSGYTEAFF. The complete variable domain, with remaining parts taken from reference TRBV29-1 and TRBJ1-1, reads SAVISQKPSRDICQRGTSLTIQCQVDSQVTMMFWYRQQPGQSLTLIATANQGSEATYESGFVIDKFPISRPNLTFSTLTVSNMSPEDSSIYLCSVGSGYTEAFFGQGTRLTVV.

There are a few counts of this clonotype. The chain is built from TRBV12-3 or TRBV12-4 and TRBJ2-3, with D perhaps TRBD2 (6 bases). Trimming removed 5 bases at V and 9 bases at J, with 15 bases between. CDR3 length: 13 residues. Here the CDR3 DNA reads TGTGCCAGCAGTGCCAAGGAGGGCGGGACGCAGTATTTT. Translated, it gives CASSAKEGGTQYF.

This clonotype was seen many times. The chain is built from TRBV5-1 and TRBJ2-3, with 8 bases fitting TRBD2. The V gene end was trimmed by 2 bases and the J gene end by 1 base; junction bases not matched to a gene: 9. The germline gives CDR1 SGHRS, CDR2 YFSETQ. CDR3 size: 17 residues. The CDR3 DNA sequence: TGCGCCAGCAGCTTCCTTCCCCCAGCGGGGGGCACAGATACGCAGTATTTT. This sequence encodes CASSFLPPAGGTDTQYF.

This clonotype showed up just a few times. The chain employs TRBV5-1 and TRBJ1-6, with D unresolved. Germline CDR1 and CDR2: SGHRS and YFSETQ. This CDR3 is built from 17 residues. V dropped 0 bases and J dropped 4 bases, with 14 bases sitting between them. CDR3 nucleotide sequence: TGCGCCAGCAGCTTGGAAGTAGGGTCCGGGTATAATTCACCCCTCCACTTT. Translated, it gives CASSLEVGSGYNSPLHF. The complete variable domain, with remaining parts taken from reference TRBV5-1 and TRBJ1-6, reads KAGVTQTPRYLIKTRGQQVTLSCSPISGHRSVSWYQQTPGQGLQFLFEYFSETQRNKGNFPGRFSGRQFSNSRSEMNVSTLELGDSALYLCASSLEVGSGYNSPLHFGNGTRLTVT.

The chain uses TRBV9 and TRBJ2-1, with TRBD1 identical over 8 bases. The CDR3 extends over 14 amino acids. Germline loops: CDR1 SGDLS, CDR2 YYNGEE. With 4 bases clipped from V and 5 bases from J, the junction kept 5 bases outside the gene matches. CDR3 in amino acids: CASSPRDRNNEQFF. The CDR3 region has the DNA TGTGCCAGCAGCCCCCGGGACAGGAACAATGAGCAGTTCTTC.

A few counts support this clonotype. The chain couples TRBV5-4 to TRBJ1-1; the match to TRBD1 covers 9 bases. J was trimmed by 1 base and V by 4 bases; bases with no gene match: 5. The CDR3 length is 15 residues. From germline, CDR1 is SGHNT and CDR2 YYREEE (reference sequence). CDR3 loop: CASSIGTGKNTEAFF. CDR3 nucleotide sequence: TGTGCCAGCAGCATAGGGACAGGGAAGAACACTGAAGCTTTCTTT.

This clonotype has a count of ten or more. V is TRBV6-1 and J is TRBJ2-7; TRBD1 matches at 7 bases. V dropped 7 bases and J dropped 6; count of bases not matched to a gene: 9. Germline assignment: CDR1 MNHNS and CDR2 SASEGT. The CDR3 has 13 amino acids. CDR3: CASKTGFIGEQYF. CDR3 DNA: TGTGCCAGCAAGACAGGGTTTATTGGCGAGCAGTACTTC.

The rearrangement uses TRBV11-2 and TRBJ2-5, with unresolved D. This CDR3 is 12 amino acids long. Per germline, CDR1 SGHAT and CDR2 FQNNGV. Trimming removed 4 bases at V and 5 bases at J, with 8 bases between. The CDR3 spells CASSSPLETQYF. The DNA for the CDR3 is TGTGCCAGCAGCTCGCCGCTTGAGACCCAGTACTTC.

The chain joins TRBV12-3 or TRBV12-4 to TRBJ2-7; no clear D. The CDR3 spans 14 residues. With 2 bases removed from V and 3 bases from J, the gap between germline ends came to 11 bases. In nucleotides, the CDR3 is TGTGCCAGCAGTTTAACCCACGGAAACTACGAGCAGTACTTC. Translated: CASSLTHGNYEQYF.